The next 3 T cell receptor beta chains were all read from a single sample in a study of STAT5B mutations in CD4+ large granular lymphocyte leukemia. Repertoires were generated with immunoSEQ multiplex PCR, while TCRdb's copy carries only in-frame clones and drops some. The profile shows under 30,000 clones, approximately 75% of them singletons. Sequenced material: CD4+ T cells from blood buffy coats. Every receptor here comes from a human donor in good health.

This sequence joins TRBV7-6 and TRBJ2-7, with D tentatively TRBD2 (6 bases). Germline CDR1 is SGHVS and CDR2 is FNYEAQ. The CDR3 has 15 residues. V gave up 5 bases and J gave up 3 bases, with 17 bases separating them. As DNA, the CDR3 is TGTGCCAGCAGCCTCGGGACTCCGCTATTCTACGAGCAGTACTTC. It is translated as CASSLGTPLFYEQYF.

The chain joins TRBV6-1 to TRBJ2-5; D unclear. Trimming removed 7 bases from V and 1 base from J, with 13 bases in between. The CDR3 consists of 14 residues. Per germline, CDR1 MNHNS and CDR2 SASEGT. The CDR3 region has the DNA TGTGCCAGCATAGATGCCCCCCCCCAAGAGACCCAGTACTTC. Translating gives CASIDAPPQETQYF.

CDR3 nucleotide sequence: TGTGCCAGCAGGGCTGGGGAGACTAATGAAAAACTGTTTTTT. Translation: CASRAGETNEKLFF. The V gene is TRBV7-8, the J gene TRBJ1-4, with unresolved D. The germline CDR1 and CDR2 sequences are SGHVS and FQNEAQ. This CDR3 contains 14 residues. Trimming took off 6 bases at V and 2 bases at J, with 10 bases between the two ends.